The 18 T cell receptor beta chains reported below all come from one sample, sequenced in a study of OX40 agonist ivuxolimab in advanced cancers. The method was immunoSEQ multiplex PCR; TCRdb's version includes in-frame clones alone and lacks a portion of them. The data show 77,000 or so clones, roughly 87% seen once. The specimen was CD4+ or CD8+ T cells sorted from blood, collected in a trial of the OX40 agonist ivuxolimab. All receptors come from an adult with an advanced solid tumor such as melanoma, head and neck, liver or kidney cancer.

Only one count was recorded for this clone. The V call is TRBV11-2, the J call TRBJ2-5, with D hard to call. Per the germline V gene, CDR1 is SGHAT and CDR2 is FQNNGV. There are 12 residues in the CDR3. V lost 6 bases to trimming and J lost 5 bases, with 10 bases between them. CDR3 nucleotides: TGTGCCAGCAGGAGGCCAGCGGAGACCCAGTACTTC. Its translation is CASRRPAETQYF.

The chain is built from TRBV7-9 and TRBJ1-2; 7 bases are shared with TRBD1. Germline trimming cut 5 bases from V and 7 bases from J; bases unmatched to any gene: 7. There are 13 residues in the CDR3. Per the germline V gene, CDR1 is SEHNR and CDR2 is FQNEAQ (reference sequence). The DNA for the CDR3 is TGTGCCAGCAGCGCACCGGGACAGTTTGGCTACACCTTC. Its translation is CASSAPGQFGYTF.

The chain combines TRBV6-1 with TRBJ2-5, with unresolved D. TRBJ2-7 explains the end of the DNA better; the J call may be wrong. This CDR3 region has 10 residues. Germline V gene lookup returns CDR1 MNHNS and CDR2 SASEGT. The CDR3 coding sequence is TGTGCCAGCACCGACTACGAGCAGTACTTC. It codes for CASTDYEQYF.

The CDR3 spells CASSLSSGGWDSPLHF. The DNA of the CDR3 is TGTGCCAGCAGCTTGTCGTCAGGGGGCTGGGATTCACCCCTCCACTTT. The rearrangement uses TRBV5-4 and TRBJ1-6, with 8 positions matching TRBD1. The germline V gene encodes CDR1 SGHNT and CDR2 YYREEE (reference sequence). CDR3 length equals 16 residues. Unmatched junction bases numbered 8, after V lost 1 base and J lost 8 bases.

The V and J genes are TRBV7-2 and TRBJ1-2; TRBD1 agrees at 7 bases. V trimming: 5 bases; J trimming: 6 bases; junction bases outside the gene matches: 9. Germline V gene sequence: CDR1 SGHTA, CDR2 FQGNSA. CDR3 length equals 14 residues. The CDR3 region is CASSQQQGTDGYTF. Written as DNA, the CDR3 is TGTGCCAGCAGCCAACAACAGGGGACAGATGGCTACACCTTC.

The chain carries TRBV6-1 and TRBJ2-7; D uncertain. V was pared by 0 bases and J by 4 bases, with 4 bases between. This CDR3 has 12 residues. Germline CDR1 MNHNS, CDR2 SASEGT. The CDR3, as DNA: TGTGCCAGCAGTGAAGCCCCTTACGAGCAGTACTTC. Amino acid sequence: CASSEAPYEQYF.

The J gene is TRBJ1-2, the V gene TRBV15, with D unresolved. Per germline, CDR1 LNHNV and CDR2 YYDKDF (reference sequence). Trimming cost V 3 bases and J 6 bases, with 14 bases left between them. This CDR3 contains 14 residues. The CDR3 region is CATSRGLKGNGYTF. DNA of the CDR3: TGTGCCACCAGCAGGGGGTTGAAGGGAAATGGCTACACCTTC.

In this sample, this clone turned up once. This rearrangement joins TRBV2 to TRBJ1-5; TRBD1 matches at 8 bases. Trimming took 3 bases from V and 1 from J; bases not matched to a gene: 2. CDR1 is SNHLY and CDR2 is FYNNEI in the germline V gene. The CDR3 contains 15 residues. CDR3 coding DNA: TGTGCCAGCAGTGAGCAGGGGGCGAGCAATCAGCCCCAGCATTTT. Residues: CASSEQGASNQPQHF.

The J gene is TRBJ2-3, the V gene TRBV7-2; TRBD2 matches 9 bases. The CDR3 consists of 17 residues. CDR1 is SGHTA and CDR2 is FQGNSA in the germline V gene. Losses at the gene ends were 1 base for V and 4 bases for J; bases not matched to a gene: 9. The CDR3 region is CASSLGFSGRGSDTQYF. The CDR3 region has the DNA TGTGCCAGCAGCTTAGGGTTTAGCGGGAGAGGTTCAGATACGCAGTATTTT. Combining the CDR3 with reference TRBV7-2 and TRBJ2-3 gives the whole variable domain GAGVSQSPSNKVTEKGKDVELRCDPISGHTALYWYRQSLGQGLEFLIYFQGNSAPDKSGLPSDRFSAERTGGSVSTLTIQRTQQEDSAVYLCASSLGFSGRGSDTQYFGPGTRLTVL.

Here the CDR3 DNA reads TGCGCCAGCAGTGTGGGGGGTAACACTGAAGCTTTCTTT. Translated, it gives CASSVGGNTEAFF. The genes are TRBV10-2 and TRBJ1-1; D might be TRBD1 (5 bases). V was clipped by 4 bases and J by 2 bases, with 8 bases between them. This CDR3 is 13 amino acids long. In germline, CDR1 is WSHSY, CDR2 SAAADI.

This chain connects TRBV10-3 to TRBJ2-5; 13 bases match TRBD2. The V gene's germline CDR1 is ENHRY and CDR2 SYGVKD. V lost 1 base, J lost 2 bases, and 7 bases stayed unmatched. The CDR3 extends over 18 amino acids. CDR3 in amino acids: CAISEFPRLAGGQETQYF. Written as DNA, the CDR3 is TGTGCCATCAGTGAGTTTCCGCGACTAGCGGGGGGACAAGAGACCCAGTACTTC.

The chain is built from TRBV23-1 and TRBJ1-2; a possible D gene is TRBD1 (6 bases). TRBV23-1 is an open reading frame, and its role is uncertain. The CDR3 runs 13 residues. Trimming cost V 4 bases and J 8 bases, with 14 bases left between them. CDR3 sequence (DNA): TGCGCCAGCAGTCGAAGGACAGCGGAGGGCTACACCTTC. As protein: CASSRRTAEGYTF.

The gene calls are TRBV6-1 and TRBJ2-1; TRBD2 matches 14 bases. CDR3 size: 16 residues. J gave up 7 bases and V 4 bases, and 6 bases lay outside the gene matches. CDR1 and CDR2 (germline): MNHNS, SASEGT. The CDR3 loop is CASSVTSGGARNEQFF. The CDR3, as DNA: TGTGCCAGCAGTGTGACTAGCGGGGGGGCGAGGAATGAGCAGTTCTTC.

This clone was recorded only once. The CDR3 DNA follows: TGTGCCAGCAGTGCGGGCGTTTATAGCAATCAGCCCCAGCATTTT. Residues: CASSAGVYSNQPQHF. V and J are TRBV6-6 and TRBJ1-5; D remains ambiguous. The CDR3 sequence is 15 residues long. The germline gives CDR1 MNHNY, CDR2 SVGAGI (reference sequence). Trimming left V 5 bases short and J 0 bases short, with 11 bases between.

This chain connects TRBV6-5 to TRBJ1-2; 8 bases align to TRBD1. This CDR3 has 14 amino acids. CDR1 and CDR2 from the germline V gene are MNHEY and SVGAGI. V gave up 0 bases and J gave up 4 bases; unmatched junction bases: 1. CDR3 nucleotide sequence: TGTGCCAGCAGTTACTCCAGGGGGCCCTATGGCTACACCTTC. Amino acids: CASSYSRGPYGYTF.

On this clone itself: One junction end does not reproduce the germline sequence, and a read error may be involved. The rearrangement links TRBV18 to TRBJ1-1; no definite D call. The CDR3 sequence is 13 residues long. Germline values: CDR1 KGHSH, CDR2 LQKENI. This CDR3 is CASSPAGDTEAFF. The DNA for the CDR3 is TGTGCCAGTTCACCAGCTGGGGACACTGAAGCTTTCTTT.

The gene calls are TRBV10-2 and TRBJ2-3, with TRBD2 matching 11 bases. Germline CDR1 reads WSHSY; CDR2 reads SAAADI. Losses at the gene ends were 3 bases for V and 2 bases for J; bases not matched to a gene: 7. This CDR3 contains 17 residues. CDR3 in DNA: TGCGCCAGCAGTGACCCGACTAGCGGGAAATACACAGATACGCAGTATTTT. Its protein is CASSDPTSGKYTDTQYF.

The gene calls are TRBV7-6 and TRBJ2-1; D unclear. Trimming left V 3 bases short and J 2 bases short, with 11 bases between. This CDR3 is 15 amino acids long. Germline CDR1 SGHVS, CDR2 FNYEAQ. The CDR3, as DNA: TGTGCCAGCAGCTTGGGTGACGGCGCCTACAATGAGCAGTTCTTC. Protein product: CASSLGDGAYNEQFF.